Each of the 27 T cell receptor beta chains below was sequenced from the same sample in a study of blood T cell repertoires in COVID-19. Data came from immunoSEQ multiplex PCR; TCRdb stores just in-frame clones and leaves some out. The sample holds about 220,000 clones; about 83% are singletons and the top ten take 6.8%. The material sequenced was PBMCs or T cells enriched from blood (not recorded which). The source of these receptors is a woman aged 40 to 50 who had recovered from COVID-19.

As DNA, the CDR3 is TGTGCCAGCAGCTTAGAGGGCGGGACTGAAGCTTTCTTT. It yields the protein CASSLEGGTEAFF. The chain is built from TRBV7-9 and TRBJ1-1, with unresolved D. V lost 1 base to trimming and J lost 5 bases, with 8 bases between them. Germline CDR1 SEHNR, CDR2 FQNEAQ (reference sequence). The CDR3 totals 13 residues.

V usage is TRBV19 and J usage is TRBJ2-6, with D possibly being TRBD1 (5 bases). Germline V gene lookup returns CDR1 LNHDA and CDR2 SQIVND (reference sequence). V was pared by 1 base and J by 0 bases, with 25 bases between. The CDR3 contains 22 residues. CDR3 in amino acids: CASSIGVGQGLSSYSGANVLTF. The CDR3 bases are TGTGCCAGTAGTATAGGGGTGGGGCAGGGTCTTAGTAGTTACTCTGGGGCCAACGTCCTGACTTTC.

The CDR3 protein is CASSEGVSGNGELFF. The CDR3 nucleotides read TGTGCCAGCAGCGAAGGGGTTAGCGGGAATGGGGAGCTGTTTTTT. The V and J genes are TRBV9 and TRBJ2-2; 8 bases line up with TRBD2. V gave up 3 bases and J gave up 8 bases; unmatched junction bases: 9. CDR1 is SGDLS, CDR2 YYNGEE, per germline. CDR3 length: 15 residues.

The chain employs TRBV20-1 and TRBJ2-4; D gene unclear. CDR1 and CDR2 from the germline V gene are DFQATT and SNEGSKA (reference sequence). This CDR3 comprises 11 residues. The V end lost 6 bases, the J end lost 4 bases, and 7 bases lay between the germline ends. CDR3 sequence reads: CSASRKNIQYF. The CDR3 DNA reads as TGCAGTGCGTCCAGAAAAAACATTCAGTACTTC.

This clone is termed medium-sized (0.01 to 0.1%). V is TRBV5-1 and J is TRBJ2-1; perhaps TRBD1 as D (5 bases). Germline V lookup: CDR1 SGHRS, CDR2 YFSETQ. The CDR3 consists of 12 residues. V gave up 3 bases and J gave up 6 bases, with 7 bases separating them. The CDR3 nucleotides read TGCGCCAGCAGCTCCGACAGCAATGAGCAGTTCTTC. Protein: CASSSDSNEQFF.

The V call is TRBV6-1, the J call TRBJ2-2; D remains unclear. Trimming pared 3 bases from V and 6 bases from J, leaving 11 bases between. Germline CDR1 reads MNHNS; CDR2 reads SASEGT. CDR3 size: 14 residues. The CDR3 sequence is CASSDLSRAGELFF. The CDR3 DNA is TGTGCCAGCAGTGATTTAAGTCGGGCCGGGGAGCTGTTTTTT.

The chain uses TRBV30 and TRBJ2-7; possible D gene TRBD1, 6 bases. The CDR3 covers 15 residues. Between the trimmed V and J ends, which lost 0 bases and 2 bases, there was a span of 14 bases. Germline lookup yields CDR1 GTSNPN and CDR2 SVGIG (reference sequence). In nucleotides, the CDR3 is TGTGCCTGGAGTGTTCGGGACACTGACGCCTACGAGCAGTACTTC. Translated: CAWSVRDTDAYEQYF.

The rearrangement links TRBV6-5 to TRBJ1-2; 9 nucleotides match TRBD1. V lost 6 bases to trimming and J lost 8 bases; unmatched junction nucleotides: 7. In germline, CDR1 is MNHEY, CDR2 SVGAGI. The CDR3 has 13 residues. DNA of the CDR3: TGTGCCAGCAGGCAAACAGGGGGCGGCGGCTACACCTTC. Translating gives CASRQTGGGGYTF.

This clone has a handful of counts. V usage is TRBV5-1 and J usage is TRBJ2-1, with TRBD2 matching 7 bases. Germline CDR1 and CDR2: SGHRS and YFSETQ. The CDR3 loop spans 16 amino acids. Trimming removed 0 bases from V and 2 bases from J; junction bases left unmatched: 5. CDR3 in DNA: TGCGCCAGCAGCTTGGCGAGCGGGACCCCCTACAATGAGCAGTTCTTC. Protein sequence: CASSLASGTPYNEQFF.

The chain has TRBV3-1 (or the pseudogene TRBV3-2) and TRBJ2-7; TRBD2 matches 12 bases. Germline trimming cut 0 bases from V and 2 bases from J; bases unmatched to any gene: 2. CDR1 and CDR2 (germline): LGHDT, YNNKEL (reference sequence). The CDR3 covers 16 residues. The CDR3 reads CASSQDPSGRAYEQYF. CDR3 nucleotide sequence: TGTGCCAGCAGCCAAGATCCTAGCGGGAGGGCCTACGAGCAGTACTTC.

CDR3 sequence reads: CASSFSGLPNYGYTF. CDR3 in DNA: TGTGCCAGCAGCTTTTCGGGACTTCCTAACTATGGCTACACCTTC. The chain couples TRBV7-9 to TRBJ1-2, with D tentatively TRBD1 (5 bases). Looked up from germline, CDR1 is SEHNR and CDR2 is FQNEAQ (reference sequence). V shed 3 bases and J shed 0 bases, with 11 bases lying between them. The CDR3 has 15 amino acids.

The chain links TRBV27 to TRBJ2-1; the match to TRBD2 covers 12 bases. This CDR3 spans 17 amino acids. J was trimmed by 7 bases and V by 2 bases; bases with no gene match: 9. CDR1 and CDR2 from the germline V gene are MNHEY and SMNVEV (reference sequence). The CDR3 sequence: CASSLGLLAGGMNEQFF. The DNA of the CDR3 is TGTGCCAGCAGTTTAGGCCTTCTAGCGGGAGGGATGAATGAGCAGTTCTTC.

The chain links TRBV5-5 to TRBJ2-7; D is perhaps TRBD2 (6 bases). Germline V lookup: CDR1 SGHKS, CDR2 YYEKEE (reference sequence). V was clipped by 4 bases and J by 6 bases, with 17 bases between them. The CDR3 has 14 residues. DNA of the CDR3: TGTGCCAGCAGCCCAACTAGGGGAGGAGGCGAGCAGTACTTC. Its protein is CASSPTRGGGEQYF.

This sequence joins TRBV10-1 and TRBJ1-1, with D possibly matching TRBD1 (5 bases). Trimming removed 0 bases at V and 11 bases at J, with 16 bases between. The germline V gene has CDR1 WNHNN and CDR2 SYGVQD (reference sequence). The CDR3 is 14 amino acids. The CDR3 nucleotides read TGCGCCAGCAGTGAGTCGCAAAGGGGACTAAGGGCTTTCTTT. As protein: CASSESQRGLRAFF.

This clone was detected only once. The rearrangement joins TRBV5-1 to TRBJ2-7, with D tentatively TRBD2 (5 bases). CDR1 and CDR2 (germline): SGHRS, YFSETQ. Trimming stripped 3 bases from V and 5 bases from J, with 24 bases between. The CDR3 is 17 residues long. For the CDR3, the DNA is TGCGCCAGCAGCTACGAGGTTCGTGGGAGTGGAACGGACGAGCAGTACTTC. It codes for CASSYEVRGSGTDEQYF.

V gene TRBV3-1 (or the pseudogene TRBV3-2) combines with J gene TRBJ2-1; the match to TRBD2 covers 9 bases. After removal of 0 bases from V and 0 bases from J, the junction contained 9 bases not matched to a gene. Looked up from germline, CDR1 is LGHDT and CDR2 is YNNKEL (reference sequence). This CDR3 has 19 residues. In nucleotides, the CDR3 is TGTGCCAGCAGCCAAGAACCCCATAGCGGGAGCCTCTCCTACAATGAGCAGTTCTTC. It codes for CASSQEPHSGSLSYNEQFF.

This rearrangement joins TRBV3-1 (or the pseudogene TRBV3-2) to TRBJ1-3; D is ambiguous. Germline V gene lookup returns CDR1 LGHDT and CDR2 YNNKEL (reference sequence). V lost 0 bases to trimming and J lost 3 bases, with 9 bases between them. CDR3 length equals 15 residues. CDR3 in DNA: TGTGCCAGCAGCCAAGATTCGGGTGGTGGAAACACCATATATTTT. Translated, it gives CASSQDSGGGNTIYF.

V usage is TRBV5-1 and J usage is TRBJ2-2, with D maybe TRBD1 (6 bases). V was shortened by 4 bases and J by 4 bases, with 8 bases between the two germline ends. Germline V gene sequence: CDR1 SGHRS, CDR2 YFSETQ. CDR3 length: 13 residues. The DNA of the CDR3 is TGCGCCAGCAGCATACAGGGCACCGGGGAGCTGTTTTTT. Amino acid sequence: CASSIQGTGELFF.

The chain recombines TRBV4-2 with TRBJ2-2, with TRBD2 matching over 9 bases. Germline CDR1 LGHNA, CDR2 YNFKEQ. Trimming took 0 bases from V and 4 from J; bases not matched to a gene: 6. This CDR3 contains 17 residues. CDR3 protein: CASSQDPLAGLTGELFF. For the CDR3, the DNA is TGTGCCAGCAGCCAAGATCCCCTAGCGGGACTCACCGGGGAGCTGTTTTTT.

This chain joins TRBV6-4 and TRBJ1-2; unclear D gene. Trimming took off 3 bases at V and 4 bases at J, with 15 bases between the two ends. Germline lookup yields CDR1 MRHNA and CDR2 SNTAGT. This CDR3 region has 15 residues. Written as DNA, the CDR3 is TGTGCCAGCAGTGAATGTCCAGGAAAGGCCTATGGCTACACCTTC. Protein sequence: CASSECPGKAYGYTF.

The V call is TRBV29-1, the J call TRBJ2-7; a weak D match, TRBD1 (5 bases). The ends were cut back, 0 bases at V and 5 bases at J, with 11 bases in the middle. This CDR3 region has 13 residues. Germline CDR1 SQVTM, CDR2 ANQGSEA. The CDR3 DNA follows: TGCAGCGTTGAAGACAGGGTTCGGGACGAGCAGTACTTC. Translating gives CSVEDRVRDEQYF.

V gene TRBV24-1 combines with J gene TRBJ2-5; no clear D. The CDR3 loop spans 15 amino acids. CDR1 and CDR2 from the germline V gene are KGHDR and SFDVKD. Deletions cut 4 bases from V and 5 bases from J, with 16 bases between. This CDR3 is CATSELTPRCETQYF. The DNA of the CDR3 is TGTGCCACCAGTGAACTGACACCGCGCTGTGAGACCCAGTACTTC.

V is TRBV3-1 (or the pseudogene TRBV3-2) and J is TRBJ2-7; no firm D call. The CDR3 has 13 residues. V dropped 0 bases and J dropped 6 bases, with 9 bases sitting between them. Germline V gene data show CDR1 as LGHDT and CDR2 as YNNKEL (reference sequence). CDR3 in amino acids: CASSQDPGSEQYF. The CDR3 DNA sequence: TGTGCCAGCAGCCAAGATCCAGGATCCGAGCAGTACTTC.

The chain joins TRBV7-2 to TRBJ2-5, with D maybe TRBD1 (5 bases). Between the trimmed V and J ends, which lost 6 bases and 1 base, there was a span of 15 bases. This CDR3 comprises 15 residues. Germline V CDR1 and CDR2: SGHTA, FQGNSA. In nucleotides, the CDR3 is TGTGCCAGCAGGAGGACACCCGATCTCCAAGAGACCCAGTACTTC. It specifies CASRRTPDLQETQYF.

This clone was picked up a small number of times. V usage is TRBV5-4 and J usage is TRBJ2-2, with D tentatively TRBD2 (6 bases). This CDR3 comprises 13 residues. CDR1 is SGHNT, CDR2 YYREEE, per germline (reference sequence). Trimming removed 7 bases from V and 6 bases from J, with 13 bases in between. The CDR3 coding sequence is TGTGCCAGCCACACCTGGAGGGCCGGGGAGCTGTTTTTT. Its protein product is CASHTWRAGELFF.

A few counts support this clone. The sample holds other DNA sequences that translate to the same CDR3. J is TRBJ1-5 and V is TRBV15, with D unresolved. In germline, CDR1 is LNHNV, CDR2 YYDKDF (reference sequence). Deletions cut 0 bases from V and 7 bases from J, with 4 bases between. The CDR3 consists of 12 residues. The CDR3 nucleotides are TGTGCCACCAGCAGAGATCAACAGCCCCAGCATTTT. This sequence encodes CATSRDQQPQHF. Full variable domain (outside the CDR3, taken from reference TRBV15 and TRBJ1-5): DAMVIQNPRYQVTQFGKPVTLSCSQTLNHNVMYWYQQKSSQAPKLLFHYYDKDFNNEADTPDNFQSRRPNTSFCFLDIRSPGLGDTAMYLCATSRDQQPQHFGDGTRLSIL.

This rearrangement joins TRBV12-3 or TRBV12-4 to TRBJ2-1; possibly TRBD2 for D (5 bases). Trimming shortened V by 5 bases and J by 8 bases, and 7 bases separated the two germline ends. This CDR3 is built from 11 residues. This CDR3 is CASSQRDEQFF. In nucleotides, the CDR3 is TGTGCCAGCAGTCAGAGGGATGAGCAGTTCTTC.